This note documents a single TCR beta chain sequence. Likely unrecorded immune exposures existed in these nominally healthy donors. The junction had 8 bases not matched to a gene; V was cut back by 6 bases and J by 7 bases. The CDR3 consists of 14 residues. Germline V gene sequence: CDR1 MDHEN, CDR2 SYDVKM. This specimen belongs to a study of cytomegalovirus exposure and HLA in healthy donors. The PCR used 60 Vbeta and 13 Jbeta primers. Data came from immunoSEQ multiplex PCR; TCRdb stores just in-frame clones and leaves some out. Among 85,000 to 130,000 clones listed, 75% to 80% were seen once. Specimen: PBMCs. This sequence joins TRBV28 and TRBJ1-4, with 7 bases that match TRBD1. The sequence derives from a man in his fifties or sixties in good health and CMV-seropositive. This CDR3 is CASRLQGRGEKLFF. The CDR3 nucleotides read TGTGCCAGCAGGTTACAGGGGAGGGGTGAAAAACTGTTTTTT.